The rows below give T cell receptor beta chains drawn from one sample of a study of blood T cells in healthy people across ages. TCRdb recomputed calls from the 5' RACE reads with MiXCR, one row per CDR3 protein. In the table there are over 950,000 distinct CDR3 sequences, about 51% of which are singletons. Source material: blood. Receptors were obtained from an older woman in good health. CDR3s include the opening cysteine and the closing phenylalanine or tryptophan. D genes are given only for firm matches. Part of the rows lack a size; the others show once, few, many or a class for expanded clones.

d_call: -
v_call: TRBV3-1
j_call: TRBJ2-2
clone_size: -
cdr3_aa: CASSQDERWGGTNTGELFF
cdr3_nt: TGTGCCAGCAGCCAAGATGAGCGGTGGGGCGGGACGAACACCGGGGAGCTGTTTTTT

d_call: -
v_call: TRBV20-1
j_call: TRBJ2-7
clone_size: -
cdr3_aa: CSAEGLLYEQYF
cdr3_nt: TGCAGTGCCGAGGGACTTCTCTACGAGCAGTACTTC

d_call: -
v_call: TRBV28
j_call: TRBJ2-7
clone_size: -
cdr3_aa: CASSPLGGLTYEQYF
cdr3_nt: TGTGCCAGCAGCCCCCTGGGAGGACTGACCTACGAGCAGTACTTC

d_call: -
v_call: TRBV20-1
j_call: TRBJ2-3
clone_size: -
cdr3_aa: CSAKALVVGRAGHGTQYF
cdr3_nt: TGCAGTGCTAAGGCTCTAGTGGTGGGAAGAGCAGGTCATGGTACGCAGTATTTT

d_call: TRBD1
v_call: TRBV5-1
j_call: TRBJ2-1
clone_size: -
cdr3_aa: CASSLTGVSFNEQFF
cdr3_nt: TGCGCCAGCAGCTTGACAGGGGTGAGTTTCAATGAGCAGTTCTTC

d_call: -
v_call: TRBV18
j_call: TRBJ1-4
clone_size: few
cdr3_aa: CASSPPEPREKLFF
cdr3_nt: TGTGCCAGCTCACCACCGGAACCACGGGAAAAACTGTTTTTT

d_call: -
v_call: TRBV18
j_call: TRBJ2-4
clone_size: -
cdr3_aa: CASSPAGTAKNIQYF
cdr3_nt: TGTGCCAGCTCACCGGCCGGGACAGCCAAAAACATTCAGTACTTC

d_call: TRBD2
v_call: TRBV28
j_call: TRBJ2-7
clone_size: -
cdr3_aa: CASRLAGGINEQYF
cdr3_nt: TGTGCCAGCAGATTAGCGGGAGGAATAAACGAGCAGTACTTC

d_call: TRBD2
v_call: TRBV18
j_call: TRBJ2-2
clone_size: -
cdr3_aa: CASSPSTPSGSRELFF
cdr3_nt: TGTGCCAGCTCCCCATCGACGCCTAGCGGGAGTCGGGAGCTGTTTTTT

d_call: -
v_call: TRBV3-1
j_call: TRBJ2-7
clone_size: few
cdr3_aa: CASSQTTGTYEQYF
cdr3_nt: TGTGCCAGCAGCCAAACAACAGGAACCTACGAGCAGTACTTC

d_call: -
v_call: TRBV7-8
j_call: TRBJ2-1
clone_size: -
cdr3_aa: CASSLAQIYNEQFF
cdr3_nt: TGTGCCAGCAGCTTAGCGCAAATATACAATGAGCAGTTCTTC

d_call: TRBD1
v_call: TRBV28
j_call: TRBJ2-3
clone_size: few
cdr3_aa: CASSPAGDRGLNTQYF
cdr3_nt: TGTGCCAGCAGTCCAGCGGGCGACAGGGGTTTGAATACGCAGTATTTT

d_call: TRBD2
v_call: TRBV2
j_call: TRBJ2-3
clone_size: -
cdr3_aa: CASTRRTSGTDTQYF
cdr3_nt: TGTGCCAGCACGAGGAGGACTAGCGGTACAGATACGCAGTATTTT

d_call: TRBD2
v_call: TRBV12-5
j_call: TRBJ2-3
clone_size: -
cdr3_aa: CASGSGTSGNPNTDTQYF
cdr3_nt: TGTGCTAGTGGTTCCGGGACTAGCGGGAACCCAAACACAGATACGCAGTATTTT

d_call: -
v_call: TRBV20-1
j_call: TRBJ2-5
clone_size: few
cdr3_aa: CSARLAEQETQYF
cdr3_nt: TGCAGTGCTAGGTTAGCGGAACAAGAGACCCAGTACTTC

d_call: TRBD2
v_call: TRBV15
j_call: TRBJ2-3
clone_size: -
cdr3_aa: CATSRDTSGRDYTDTQYF
cdr3_nt: TGTGCCACCAGCAGAGATACCAGCGGGAGGGATTACACAGATACGCAGTATTTT

d_call: TRBD1
v_call: TRBV6-5
j_call: TRBJ2-3
clone_size: few
cdr3_aa: CASSYDRAGTQYF
cdr3_nt: TGTGCCAGCAGTTACGACAGGGCGGGTACGCAGTATTTT

d_call: -
v_call: TRBV20-1
j_call: TRBJ1-1
clone_size: -
cdr3_aa: CSAGGVFGEAFF
cdr3_nt: TGCAGTGCTGGGGGGGTATTTGGTGAAGCTTTCTTT

d_call: -
v_call: TRBV20-1
j_call: TRBJ2-1
clone_size: -
cdr3_aa: CSVSRPSPNEQFF
cdr3_nt: TGCAGTGTTTCGCGGCCTAGCCCCAATGAGCAGTTCTTC

d_call: -
v_call: TRBV10-3
j_call: TRBJ2-1
clone_size: few
cdr3_aa: CAISDPTRDEQFF
cdr3_nt: TGTGCCATCAGTGACCCGACTAGGGATGAGCAGTTCTTC

d_call: TRBD2
v_call: TRBV10-2
j_call: TRBJ2-5
clone_size: -
cdr3_aa: CASSKPGRGQETQYF
cdr3_nt: TGCGCCAGCAGTAAGCCCGGGAGGGGGCAAGAGACCCAGTACTTC

d_call: -
v_call: TRBV29-1
j_call: TRBJ2-1
clone_size: -
cdr3_aa: CSVASMNEQFF
cdr3_nt: TGCAGCGTCGCTAGCATGAATGAGCAGTTCTTC

d_call: TRBD1
v_call: TRBV5-1
j_call: TRBJ1-2
clone_size: -
cdr3_aa: CASSLADRDTNYGYTF
cdr3_nt: TGCGCCAGCAGCTTGGCCGACAGGGATACTAACTATGGCTACACCTTC

d_call: -
v_call: TRBV25-1
j_call: TRBJ1-5
clone_size: once
cdr3_aa: CASSGGHGGYSNQPQHF
cdr3_nt: TGTGCCAGCAGTGGGGGCCACGGGGGCTATAGCAATCAGCCCCAGCATTTT

d_call: TRBD2
v_call: TRBV7-2
j_call: TRBJ2-1
clone_size: once
cdr3_aa: CASSLGGSGNNEQFF
cdr3_nt: TGTGCCAGCAGCTTAGGGGGTAGCGGGAACAATGAGCAGTTCTTC

d_call: TRBD2
v_call: TRBV4-2
j_call: TRBJ2-1
clone_size: -
cdr3_aa: CASSQDLAGGTYNEQFF
cdr3_nt: TGTGCCAGCAGCCAAGATCTAGCGGGAGGAACCTACAATGAGCAGTTCTTC

d_call: -
v_call: TRBV5-1
j_call: TRBJ2-7
clone_size: -
cdr3_aa: CASSQRGRNSYEQYF
cdr3_nt: TGCGCCAGCAGCCAAAGGGGCAGAAACTCCTACGAGCAGTACTTC

d_call: TRBD2
v_call: TRBV29-1
j_call: TRBJ2-1
clone_size: few
cdr3_aa: CSAPTRRGAYNEQFF
cdr3_nt: TGCAGCGCCCCGACCCGGCGGGGGGCCTACAATGAGCAGTTCTTC

d_call: -
v_call: TRBV20-1
j_call: TRBJ1-2
clone_size: -
cdr3_aa: CSALTGGRGYTF
cdr3_nt: TGCAGTGCTTTGACTGGGGGTCGAGGCTACACCTTC

d_call: TRBD1
v_call: TRBV4-1
j_call: TRBJ2-1
clone_size: -
cdr3_aa: CASSQDPVGTGVFNEQFF
cdr3_nt: TGCGCCAGCAGCCAAGATCCAGTGGGGACAGGGGTTTTCAATGAGCAGTTCTTC

d_call: -
v_call: TRBV4-3
j_call: TRBJ2-7
clone_size: few
cdr3_aa: CASSVRGGPYEQYF
cdr3_nt: TGCGCCAGCAGCGTAAGGGGTGGACCTTACGAGCAGTACTTC

d_call: TRBD1
v_call: TRBV20-1
j_call: TRBJ2-5
clone_size: -
cdr3_aa: CSARDGQGRKTQYF
cdr3_nt: TGCAGTGCTAGAGACGGACAGGGTAGGAAGACCCAGTACTTC

d_call: -
v_call: TRBV12-3/TRBV12-4
j_call: TRBJ2-1
clone_size: few
cdr3_aa: CASSFRRFSDEQFF
cdr3_nt: TGTGCCAGCAGTTTCAGACGCTTTAGCGATGAGCAGTTCTTC

d_call: -
v_call: TRBV30
j_call: TRBJ2-1
clone_size: many
cdr3_aa: CAWCTGVDYNEQFF
cdr3_nt: TGTGCCTGGTGCACGGGAGTAGACTACAATGAGCAGTTCTTC

d_call: -
v_call: TRBV2
j_call: TRBJ1-2
clone_size: -
cdr3_aa: CASSVKDSGDGYTF
cdr3_nt: TGTGCCAGCAGTGTAAAGGATTCAGGCGATGGCTACACCTTC

d_call: -
v_call: TRBV12-3/TRBV12-4
j_call: TRBJ2-7
clone_size: -
cdr3_aa: CASSSGSRKLYEQYF
cdr3_nt: TGTGCCAGCAGTTCCGGAAGCCGAAAGCTCTACGAGCAGTACTTC

d_call: TRBD2
v_call: TRBV6-6
j_call: TRBJ2-7
clone_size: -
cdr3_aa: CASSVSGSLYSYEQYF
cdr3_nt: TGTGCCAGCAGTGTTAGCGGGAGCTTATACTCCTACGAGCAGTACTTC

d_call: -
v_call: TRBV4-2
j_call: TRBJ2-1
clone_size: -
cdr3_aa: CASSQGPGRERDNEQFF
cdr3_nt: TGTGCCAGCAGCCAAGGTCCGGGACGAGAAAGGGACAATGAGCAGTTCTTC

d_call: -
v_call: TRBV27
j_call: TRBJ2-5
clone_size: once
cdr3_aa: CASTRGRGGKGTQYF
cdr3_nt: TGTGCCAGCACGCGCGGCAGGGGAGGAAAAGGGACCCAGTACTTC

d_call: -
v_call: TRBV5-6
j_call: TRBJ1-2
clone_size: few
cdr3_aa: CASSLSFGEYGYTF
cdr3_nt: TGTGCCAGCAGCTTGTCTTTTGGAGAGTACGGCTACACCTTC

d_call: -
v_call: TRBV7-9
j_call: TRBJ2-7
clone_size: few
cdr3_aa: CASSPDRTYTYEQYF
cdr3_nt: TGTGCCAGCAGCCCCGACAGAACTTACACCTACGAGCAGTACTTC

d_call: -
v_call: TRBV6-6
j_call: TRBJ2-7
clone_size: -
cdr3_aa: CASSPPTSANYEQYF
cdr3_nt: TGTGCCAGCAGCCCACCCACTTCGGCCAACTACGAGCAGTACTTC

d_call: TRBD2
v_call: TRBV5-1
j_call: TRBJ2-1
clone_size: -
cdr3_aa: CASSLETGTSGNEQFF
cdr3_nt: TGCGCCAGCAGCTTGGAGACCGGGACTAGCGGTAATGAGCAGTTCTTC

d_call: TRBD1
v_call: TRBV5-1
j_call: TRBJ2-1
clone_size: once
cdr3_aa: CASSAGQGSTEQFF
cdr3_nt: TGCGCCAGCAGCGCCGGACAGGGCTCGACTGAGCAGTTCTTC

d_call: -
v_call: TRBV10-3
j_call: TRBJ2-7
clone_size: few
cdr3_aa: CAIKEGAPYEQYF
cdr3_nt: TGTGCCATCAAGGAGGGGGCCCCCTACGAGCAGTACTTC

d_call: -
v_call: TRBV16
j_call: TRBJ2-7
clone_size: -
cdr3_aa: CASSQYGEQYF
cdr3_nt: TGTGCCAGCAGCCAATATGGCGAGCAGTACTTC

d_call: -
v_call: TRBV3-1
j_call: TRBJ2-1
clone_size: once
cdr3_aa: CASSPRVALNEQFF
cdr3_nt: TGTGCCAGCAGCCCCAGGGTAGCGCTCAATGAGCAGTTCTTC

d_call: TRBD2
v_call: TRBV6-1
j_call: TRBJ2-7
clone_size: -
cdr3_aa: CASRFSGSYNEQYF
cdr3_nt: TGTGCCAGCAGATTCAGCGGGAGCTACAATGAGCAGTACTTC

d_call: TRBD1
v_call: TRBV6-6
j_call: TRBJ1-4
clone_size: -
cdr3_aa: CASRPSGTAGEKLFF
cdr3_nt: TGTGCCAGCAGACCGTCCGGGACAGCCGGTGAAAAACTGTTTTTT

d_call: -
v_call: TRBV27
j_call: TRBJ2-1
clone_size: -
cdr3_aa: CASSPGNLGVARWNEQFF
cdr3_nt: TGTGCCAGCAGTCCGGGAAACCTAGGGGTTGCGAGGTGGAATGAGCAGTTCTTC

d_call: TRBD2
v_call: TRBV6-5
j_call: TRBJ2-3
clone_size: -
cdr3_aa: CASSRDSGRLGDTQYF
cdr3_nt: TGTGCCAGCAGTCGGGATAGCGGGAGACTGGGAGATACGCAGTATTTT

d_call: TRBD2
v_call: TRBV20-1
j_call: TRBJ2-7
clone_size: few
cdr3_aa: CSARDWVASGEQYF
cdr3_nt: TGCAGTGCTAGAGATTGGGTGGCTAGCGGCGAGCAGTACTTC

d_call: TRBD1
v_call: TRBV11-2
j_call: TRBJ1-1
clone_size: once
cdr3_aa: CASSTPTGYTEAFF
cdr3_nt: TGTGCCAGCAGCACCCCGACAGGGTACACTGAAGCTTTCTTT

d_call: -
v_call: TRBV30
j_call: TRBJ2-7
clone_size: once
cdr3_aa: CAWSRATNEQYF
cdr3_nt: TGTGCCTGGTCCAGGGCTACGAATGAGCAGTACTTC

d_call: -
v_call: TRBV10-3
j_call: TRBJ1-1
clone_size: -
cdr3_aa: CAISGVSQGATEAFF
cdr3_nt: TGTGCCATCAGCGGAGTATCGCAGGGTGCAACTGAAGCTTTCTTT

d_call: TRBD1
v_call: TRBV20-1
j_call: TRBJ2-7
clone_size: few
cdr3_aa: CSASNRQGILYEQYF
cdr3_nt: TGCAGTGCTAGTAATCGACAGGGAATACTCTACGAGCAGTACTTC

d_call: -
v_call: TRBV6-2/TRBV6-3
j_call: TRBJ2-3
clone_size: -
cdr3_aa: CASSSMGRRSDTQYF
cdr3_nt: TGTGCCAGCAGTTCGATGGGGAGACGCTCAGATACGCAGTATTTT

d_call: -
v_call: TRBV4-2
j_call: TRBJ1-2
clone_size: -
cdr3_aa: CASSPKIQGDYGYTF
cdr3_nt: TGTGCCAGCAGCCCGAAGATTCAAGGGGACTATGGCTACACCTTC

d_call: TRBD2
v_call: TRBV15
j_call: TRBJ2-3
clone_size: -
cdr3_aa: CATSKSGASTDTQYF
cdr3_nt: TGTGCCACCAGTAAAAGCGGGGCTAGCACAGATACGCAGTATTTT

d_call: -
v_call: TRBV10-2
j_call: TRBJ2-1
clone_size: -
cdr3_aa: CASSEQTILGEQFF
cdr3_nt: TGCGCCAGCAGTGAACAGACTATTCTCGGGGAGCAGTTCTTC